This T cell receptor beta chain originates from a study of CXCR3-negative and CXCR3-positive naive CD8 T cells. Study information: Per-library TRB read counts averaged about 1.5 +/- 0.3 million, adding up to some 150 million in total.

The authors prepared UMI-labeled TRB cDNA libraries by 5' RACE. TCRdb processed the 5' RACE reads again and assigns one entry to each CDR3 protein, with no DNA. Here the sample table reports 65,000 to 75,000 distinct CDR3 sequences. In the case of this clonotype: Its antigen remains unidentified.

Study outcomes and limitations: TRBV-TRBJ usage was alike in naive CXCR3-negative and CXCR3-positive cells but differed in memory cells.

Naive CD8+ T cells were CD45RO-CCR7+CD27+CD95-. This CDR3 has 13 residues. The sequence came from a human donor in good health. Some clones in this sample may be carry-over from other donors' samples. V gene TRBV12-3 or TRBV12-4 combines with J gene TRBJ1-1; TCRdb proposes TRBD1, but this gene call is untestable without DNA. Sequencing used naive CXCR3- CD8+ T cells from blood. This sample's subset: CD45RO-CCR7+CD27+CD95- naive CD8+ T cells lacking CXCR3 (TNR3-). The CDR3 loop reads CASSLDRDTEAFF.